This T cell receptor beta chain emerged from a study of T cell changes during pregnancy in multiple sclerosis. CDR3 size: 14 residues. Germline CDR1 is LGHNA and CDR2 is YNFKEQ. J gave up 6 bases and V 2 bases, and 3 bases lay outside the gene matches. Sequencing was performed with immunoSEQ multiplex PCR; in TCRdb, only in-frame clones are kept and a portion is missing. The data hold fewer than 75,000 clones, with roughly 90% observed a single time. This rearrangement joins TRBV4-2 to TRBJ1-2; 10 bases are shared with TRBD1. This receptor was obtained from a female donor in good health, enrolled as a control in a pregnancy study. Sequences were derived from peripheral blood, sampled after pregnancy. CDR3 amino acids: CASSQTTGGDGYTF. Here the CDR3 DNA reads TGTGCCAGCAGCCAAACGACAGGGGGCGATGGCTACACCTTC.